Sequencing of this T cell receptor beta chain was carried out in a study of blood T cell repertoires in COVID-19. Study as a whole: There were acute and convalescent COVID-19 samples, and they came from the United States, Italy and Spain.

The CDR3 contains 17 residues. Germline V gene lookup returns CDR1 LGHDT and CDR2 YNNKEL (reference sequence). V lost 4 bases, J lost 0 bases, and 8 bases stayed unmatched. Profiling relied on immunoSEQ multiplex PCR, and the TCRdb table lists in-frame clones only, not all of them. The table has more than 150,000 clones, about 88% seen once. V gene TRBV3-1 (or the pseudogene TRBV3-2) combines with J gene TRBJ2-2, with 7 positions matching TRBD2. The sequencing sample was made of peripheral blood. The TCR comes from a man between 65 and 79 years old with active or convalescent COVID-19. This chain's CDR3 is CASSPSGRGSNTGELFF. CDR3 DNA: TGTGCCAGCAGCCCCTCTGGGCGGGGGTCGAACACCGGGGAGCTGTTTTTT.